This T cell receptor beta chain came from a study of post-analysis software for immune sequencing data. The TCR beta cDNA libraries carried unique molecular identifiers. TCRdb re-analysed the PCR reads in MiXCR, keeping a single row per CDR3 protein. The sample has approximately 770,000 distinct CDR3 sequences, approximately 44% seen once. This clonotype was sampled from a girl aged 5-17 years with multiple sclerosis. Sequencing used blood.

CDR3 bases: TGTGCCAGCAGTTTGTCGGACAGGGGCACCCGGGGGCCAAATCAGCCCCAGCATTTT. It yields the protein CASSLSDRGTRGPNQPQHF. The chain couples TRBV12-3 or TRBV12-4 to TRBJ1-5, with 9 bases matching TRBD1. Trimming took 3 bases from V and 4 from J; bases not matched to a gene: 16. The CDR3 has 19 residues.